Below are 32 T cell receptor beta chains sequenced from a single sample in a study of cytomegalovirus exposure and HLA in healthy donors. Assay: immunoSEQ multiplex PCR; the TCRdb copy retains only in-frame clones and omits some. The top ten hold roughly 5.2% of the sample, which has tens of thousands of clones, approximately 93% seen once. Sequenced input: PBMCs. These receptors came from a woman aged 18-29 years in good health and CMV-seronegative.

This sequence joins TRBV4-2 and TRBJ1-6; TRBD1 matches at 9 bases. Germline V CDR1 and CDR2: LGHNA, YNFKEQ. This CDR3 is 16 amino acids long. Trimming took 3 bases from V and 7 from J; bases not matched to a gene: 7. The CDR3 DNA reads TGTGCCAGCAGCCATTCAACCGGGACAGGGAATTCACCCCTCCACTTT. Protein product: CASSHSTGTGNSPLHF.

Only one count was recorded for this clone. DNA of the CDR3: TGTGCCAGCAGCTTAGAGATACTCACAGATACGCAGTATTTT. Its protein product is CASSLEILTDTQYF. The gene calls are TRBV7-2 and TRBJ2-3; D is undetermined. The CDR3 is 14 residues long. CDR1 is SGHTA, CDR2 FQGNSA, per germline. V was clipped by 1 base and J by 2 bases, with 7 bases between them. The full variable domain, with the rest looked up from reference TRBV7-2 and TRBJ2-3, is GAGVSQSPSNKVTEKGKDVELRCDPISGHTALYWYRQSLGQGLEFLIYFQGNSAPDKSGLPSDRFSAERTGGSVSTLTIQRTQQEDSAVYLCASSLEILTDTQYFGPGTRLTVL.

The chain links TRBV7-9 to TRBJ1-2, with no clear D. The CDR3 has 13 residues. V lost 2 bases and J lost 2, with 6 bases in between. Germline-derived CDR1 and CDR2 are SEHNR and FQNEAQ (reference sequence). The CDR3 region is CASSLLANYGYTF. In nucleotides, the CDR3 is TGTGCCAGCAGCTTACTAGCGAACTATGGCTACACCTTC. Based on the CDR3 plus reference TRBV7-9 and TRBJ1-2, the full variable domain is DTGVSQNPRHKITKRGQNVTFRCDPISEHNRLYWYRQTLGQGPEFLTYFQNEAQLEKSRLLSDRFSAERPKGSFSTLEIQRTEQGDSAMYLCASSLLANYGYTFGSGTRLTVV.

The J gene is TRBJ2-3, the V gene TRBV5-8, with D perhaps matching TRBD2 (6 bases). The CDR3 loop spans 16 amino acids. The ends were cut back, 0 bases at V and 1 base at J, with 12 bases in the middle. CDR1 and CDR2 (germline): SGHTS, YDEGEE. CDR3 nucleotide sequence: TGTGCCAGCAGCTTGGAACCGGGAGCGGGCACAGATACGCAGTATTTT. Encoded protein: CASSLEPGAGTDTQYF.

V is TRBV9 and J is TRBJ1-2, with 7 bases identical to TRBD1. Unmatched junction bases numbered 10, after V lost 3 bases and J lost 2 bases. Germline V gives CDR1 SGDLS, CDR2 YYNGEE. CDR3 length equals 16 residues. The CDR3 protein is CASSAPGQAYNYGYTF. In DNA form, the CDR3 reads TGTGCCAGCAGCGCTCCTGGACAGGCGTACAACTATGGCTACACCTTC.

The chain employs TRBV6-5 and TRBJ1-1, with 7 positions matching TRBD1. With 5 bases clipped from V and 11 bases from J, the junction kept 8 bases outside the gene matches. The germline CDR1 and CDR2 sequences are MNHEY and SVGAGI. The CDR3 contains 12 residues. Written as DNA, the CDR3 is TGTGCCAGCAGTAACACGGGACAGTCGGCTTTCTTT. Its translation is CASSNTGQSAFF.

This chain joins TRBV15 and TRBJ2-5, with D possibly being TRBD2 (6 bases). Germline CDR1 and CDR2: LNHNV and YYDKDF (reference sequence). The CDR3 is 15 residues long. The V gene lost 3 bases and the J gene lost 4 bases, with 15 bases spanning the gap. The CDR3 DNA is TGTGCCACCAGCAGCACCTCGGGAGCGGGAGAGACCCAGTACTTC. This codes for CATSSTSGAGETQYF.

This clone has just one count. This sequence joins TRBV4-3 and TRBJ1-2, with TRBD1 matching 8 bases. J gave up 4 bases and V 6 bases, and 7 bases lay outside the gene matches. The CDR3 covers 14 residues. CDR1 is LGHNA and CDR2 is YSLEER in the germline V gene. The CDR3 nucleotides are TGCGCCAGCAGTCAGACAGGGGCCGCCTATGGCTACACCTTC. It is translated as CASSQTGAAYGYTF.

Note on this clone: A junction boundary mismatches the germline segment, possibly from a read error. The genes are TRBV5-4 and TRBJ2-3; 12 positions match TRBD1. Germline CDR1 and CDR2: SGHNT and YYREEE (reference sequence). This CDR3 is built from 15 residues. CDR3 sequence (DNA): TGTGCCAGCACCTTGGGGACAGGGGGCGCAGATACGCAGTATTTT. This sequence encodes CASTLGTGGADTQYF.

The CDR3 region has the DNA TGCAGCGTTGTAAGCGTAACCGGGGAGCTGTTTTTT. This sequence encodes CSVVSVTGELFF. The V gene is TRBV29-1, the J gene TRBJ2-2, with D uncertain. The V end was cut by 4 bases, the J end by 5 bases, with 8 bases between. CDR3 length: 12 amino acids. Germline V gene data show CDR1 as SQVTM and CDR2 as ANQGSEA.

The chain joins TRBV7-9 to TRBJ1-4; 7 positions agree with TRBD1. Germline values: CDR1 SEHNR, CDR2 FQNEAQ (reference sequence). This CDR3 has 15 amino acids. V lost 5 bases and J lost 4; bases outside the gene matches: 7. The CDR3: CASSLVGGLNEKLFF. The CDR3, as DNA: TGTGCCAGCAGCCTTGTAGGGGGCCTTAATGAAAAACTGTTTTTT.

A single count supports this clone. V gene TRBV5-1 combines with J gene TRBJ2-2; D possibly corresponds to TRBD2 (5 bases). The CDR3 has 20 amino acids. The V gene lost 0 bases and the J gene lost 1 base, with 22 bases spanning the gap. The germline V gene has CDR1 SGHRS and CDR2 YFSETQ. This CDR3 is CASSLAWVPRLEGNTGELFF. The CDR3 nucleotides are TGCGCCAGCAGCTTGGCCTGGGTTCCGCGGCTAGAGGGGAACACCGGGGAGCTGTTTTTT.

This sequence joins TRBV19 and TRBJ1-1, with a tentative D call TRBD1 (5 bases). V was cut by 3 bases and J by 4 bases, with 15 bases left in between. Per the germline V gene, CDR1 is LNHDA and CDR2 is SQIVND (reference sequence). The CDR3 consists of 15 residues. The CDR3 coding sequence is TGTGCCAGTAGTATCGGGGGGATAGGGAGCACTGAAGCTTTCTTT. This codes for CASSIGGIGSTEAFF.

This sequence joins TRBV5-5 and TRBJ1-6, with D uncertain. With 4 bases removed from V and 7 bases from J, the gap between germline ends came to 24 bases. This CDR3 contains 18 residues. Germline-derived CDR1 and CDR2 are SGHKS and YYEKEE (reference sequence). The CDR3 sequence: CASSEDHIFREVNSPLHF. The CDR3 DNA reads TGTGCCAGCAGCGAAGACCACATCTTTAGGGAGGTGAATTCACCCCTCCACTTT. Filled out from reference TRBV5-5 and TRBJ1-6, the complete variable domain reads DAGVTQSPTHLIKTRGQQVTLRCSPISGHKSVSWYQQVLGQGPQFIFQYYEKEERGRGNFPDRFSARQFPNYSSELNVNALLLGDSALYLCASSEDHIFREVNSPLHFGNGTRLTVT.

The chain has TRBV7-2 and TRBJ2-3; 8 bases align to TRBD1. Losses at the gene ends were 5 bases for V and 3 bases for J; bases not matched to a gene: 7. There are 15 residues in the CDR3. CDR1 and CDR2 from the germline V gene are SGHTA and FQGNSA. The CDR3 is CASSPWDRSTDTQYF. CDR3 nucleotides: TGTGCCAGCAGCCCTTGGGACAGGTCGACAGATACGCAGTATTTT.

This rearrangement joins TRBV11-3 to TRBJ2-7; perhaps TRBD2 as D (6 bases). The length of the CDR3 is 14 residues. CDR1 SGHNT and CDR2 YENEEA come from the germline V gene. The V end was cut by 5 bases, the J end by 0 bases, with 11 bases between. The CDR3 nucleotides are TGTGCCAGCAGCCCCTTCGGGGGCTCCTACGAGCAGTACTTC. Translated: CASSPFGGSYEQYF.

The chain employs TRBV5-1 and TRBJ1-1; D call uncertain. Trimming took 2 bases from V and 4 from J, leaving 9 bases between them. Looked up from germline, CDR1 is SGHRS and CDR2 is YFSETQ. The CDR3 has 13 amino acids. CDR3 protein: CASSFASGTEAFF. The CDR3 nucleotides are TGCGCCAGCAGCTTTGCCTCGGGCACTGAAGCTTTCTTT.

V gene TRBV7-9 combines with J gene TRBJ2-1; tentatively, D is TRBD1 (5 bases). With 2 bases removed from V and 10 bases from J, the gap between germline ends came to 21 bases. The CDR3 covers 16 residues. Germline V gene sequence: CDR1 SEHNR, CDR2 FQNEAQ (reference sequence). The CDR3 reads CASSLPSDLPHREQFF. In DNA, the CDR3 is TGTGCCAGCAGCTTACCCTCGGACCTACCACACAGGGAGCAGTTCTTC.

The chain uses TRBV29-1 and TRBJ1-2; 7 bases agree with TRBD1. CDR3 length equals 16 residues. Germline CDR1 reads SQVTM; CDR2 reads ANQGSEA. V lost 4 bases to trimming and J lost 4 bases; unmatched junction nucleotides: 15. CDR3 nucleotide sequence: TGCAGCGTTGGAACCTGGCGACAGGGCAGTAGCTATGGCTACACCTTC. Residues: CSVGTWRQGSSYGYTF.

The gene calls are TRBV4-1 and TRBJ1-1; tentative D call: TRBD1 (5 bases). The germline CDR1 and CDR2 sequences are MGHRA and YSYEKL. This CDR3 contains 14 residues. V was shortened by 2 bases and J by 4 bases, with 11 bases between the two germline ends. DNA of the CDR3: TGCGCCAGCAGCCAACAGGGAAGAACCACTGAAGCTTTCTTT. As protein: CASSQQGRTTEAFF.

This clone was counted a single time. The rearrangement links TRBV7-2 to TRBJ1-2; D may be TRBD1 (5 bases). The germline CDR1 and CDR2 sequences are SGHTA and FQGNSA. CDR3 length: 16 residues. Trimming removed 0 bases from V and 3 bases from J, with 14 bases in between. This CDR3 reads CASSLAQRGGDYGYTF. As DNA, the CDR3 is TGTGCCAGCAGCTTAGCGCAAAGGGGAGGGGACTATGGCTACACCTTC. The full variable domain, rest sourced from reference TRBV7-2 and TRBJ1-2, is GAGVSQSPSNKVTEKGKDVELRCDPISGHTALYWYRQSLGQGLEFLIYFQGNSAPDKSGLPSDRFSAERTGGSVSTLTIQRTQQEDSAVYLCASSLAQRGGDYGYTFGSGTRLTVV.

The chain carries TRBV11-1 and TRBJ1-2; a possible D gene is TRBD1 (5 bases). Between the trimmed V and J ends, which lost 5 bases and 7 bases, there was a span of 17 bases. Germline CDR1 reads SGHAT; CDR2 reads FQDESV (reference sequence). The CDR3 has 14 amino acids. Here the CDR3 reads CASSPDGALGGYTF. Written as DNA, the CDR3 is TGTGCCAGCAGCCCCGATGGGGCTCTGGGTGGCTACACCTTC.

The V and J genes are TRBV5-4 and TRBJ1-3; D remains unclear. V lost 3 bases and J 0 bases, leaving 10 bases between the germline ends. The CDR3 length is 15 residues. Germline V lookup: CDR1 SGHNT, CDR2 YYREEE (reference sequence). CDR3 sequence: CASSSNRDSGNTIYF. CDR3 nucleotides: TGTGCCAGCAGCTCAAACCGGGACTCTGGAAACACCATATATTTT. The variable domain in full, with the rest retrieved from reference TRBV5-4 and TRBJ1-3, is ETGVTQSPTHLIKTRGQQVTLRCSSQSGHNTVSWYQQALGQGPQFIFQYYREEENGRGNFPPRFSGLQFPNYSSELNVNALELDDSALYLCASSSNRDSGNTIYFGEGSWLTVV.

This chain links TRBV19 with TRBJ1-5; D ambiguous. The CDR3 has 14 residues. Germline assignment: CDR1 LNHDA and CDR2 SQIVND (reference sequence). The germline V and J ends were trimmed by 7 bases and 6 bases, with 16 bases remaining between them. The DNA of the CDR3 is TGTGCCAGTAATCGGAGAATGGCCTTTCAGCCCCAGCATTTT. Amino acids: CASNRRMAFQPQHF.

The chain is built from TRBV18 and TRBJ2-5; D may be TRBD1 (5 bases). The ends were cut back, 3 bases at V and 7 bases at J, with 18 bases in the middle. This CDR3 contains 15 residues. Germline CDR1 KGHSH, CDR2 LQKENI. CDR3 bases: TGTGCCAGCTCACCCGATGTGACAGTCGAGACGACCCAGTACTTC. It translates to CASSPDVTVETTQYF.

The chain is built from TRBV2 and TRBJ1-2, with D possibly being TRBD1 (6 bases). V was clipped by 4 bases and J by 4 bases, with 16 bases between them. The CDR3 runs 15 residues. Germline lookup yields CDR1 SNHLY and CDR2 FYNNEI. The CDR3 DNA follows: TGTGCCAGCAGTGGGGTAACAGGGAAGACCTATGGCTACACCTTC. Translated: CASSGVTGKTYGYTF.

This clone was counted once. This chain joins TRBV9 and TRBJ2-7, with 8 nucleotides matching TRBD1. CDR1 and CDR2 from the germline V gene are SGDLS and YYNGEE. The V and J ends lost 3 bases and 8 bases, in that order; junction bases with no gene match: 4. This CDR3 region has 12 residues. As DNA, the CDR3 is TGTGCCAGCAGCGGGCCAGGGGGCCAGCAGTACTTC. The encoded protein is CASSGPGGQQYF.

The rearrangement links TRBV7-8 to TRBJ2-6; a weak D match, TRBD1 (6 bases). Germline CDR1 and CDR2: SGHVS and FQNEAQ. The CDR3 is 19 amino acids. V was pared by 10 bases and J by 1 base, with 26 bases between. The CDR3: CATSGHKYDGSSGANVLTF. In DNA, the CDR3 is TGTGCCACCTCGGGACACAAATACGACGGTAGTTCTGGGGCCAACGTCCTGACTTTC.

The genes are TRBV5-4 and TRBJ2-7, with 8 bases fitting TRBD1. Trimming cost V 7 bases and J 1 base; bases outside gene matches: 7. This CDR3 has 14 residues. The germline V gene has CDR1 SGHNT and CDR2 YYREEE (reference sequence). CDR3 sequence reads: CASYVQGVSYEQYF. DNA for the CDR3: TGTGCCAGCTACGTACAGGGGGTTTCCTACGAGCAGTACTTC.

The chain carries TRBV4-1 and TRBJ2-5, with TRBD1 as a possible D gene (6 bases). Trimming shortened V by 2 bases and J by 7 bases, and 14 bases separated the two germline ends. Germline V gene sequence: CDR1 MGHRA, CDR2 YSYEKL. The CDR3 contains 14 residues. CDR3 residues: CASSQMSGEGTQYF. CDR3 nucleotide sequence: TGCGCCAGCAGCCAAATGTCAGGGGAAGGGACCCAGTACTTC.

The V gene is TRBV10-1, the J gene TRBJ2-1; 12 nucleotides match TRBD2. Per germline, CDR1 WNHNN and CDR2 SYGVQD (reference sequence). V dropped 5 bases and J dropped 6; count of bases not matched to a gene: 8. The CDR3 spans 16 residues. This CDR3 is CASSSYRLAGVNEQFF. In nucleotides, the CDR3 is TGCGCCAGCAGTTCCTATAGACTAGCGGGGGTCAATGAGCAGTTCTTC.

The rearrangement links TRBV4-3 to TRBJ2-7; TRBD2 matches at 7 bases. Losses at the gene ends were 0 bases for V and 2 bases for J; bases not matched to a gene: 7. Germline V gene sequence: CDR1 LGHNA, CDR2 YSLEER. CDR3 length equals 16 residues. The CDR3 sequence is CASSQDLGEGPYEQYV. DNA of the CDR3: TGCGCCAGCAGCCAAGATCTGGGGGAGGGCCCCTACGAGCAGTACGTC.